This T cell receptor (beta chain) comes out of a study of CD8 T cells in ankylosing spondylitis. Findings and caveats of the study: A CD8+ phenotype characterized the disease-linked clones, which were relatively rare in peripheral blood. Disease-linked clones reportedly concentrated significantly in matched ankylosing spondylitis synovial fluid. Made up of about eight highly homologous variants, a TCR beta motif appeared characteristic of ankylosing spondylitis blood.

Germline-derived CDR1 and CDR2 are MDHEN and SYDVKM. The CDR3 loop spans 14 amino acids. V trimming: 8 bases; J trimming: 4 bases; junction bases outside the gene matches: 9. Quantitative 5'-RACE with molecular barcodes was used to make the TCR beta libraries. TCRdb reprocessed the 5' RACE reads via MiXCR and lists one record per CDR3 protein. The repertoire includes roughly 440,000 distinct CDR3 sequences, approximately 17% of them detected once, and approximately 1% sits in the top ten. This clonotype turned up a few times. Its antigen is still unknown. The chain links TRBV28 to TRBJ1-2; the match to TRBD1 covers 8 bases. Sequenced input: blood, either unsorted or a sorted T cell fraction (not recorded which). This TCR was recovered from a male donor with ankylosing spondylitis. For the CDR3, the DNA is TGTGCCAGCCGCCCTCGACAGGGGATCTATGGCTACACCTTC. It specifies CASRPRQGIYGYTF.